These T cell receptor beta chains were read from a single sample in a study of T cell responses to AZD1222 COVID-19 vaccine. Repertoires were generated with immunoSEQ multiplex PCR, while TCRdb's copy carries only in-frame clones and drops some. The sample holds about 150,000 clones, roughly 85% seen once. The source material was peripheral blood, sampled 28 days after the second dose of the MenACWY control vaccine. The source of these receptors is an adult who received the MenACWY meningococcal vaccine as a control. Both conserved end residues are part of each CDR3. The order of the fields is V gene, D gene, clone size, J gene, CDR3 DNA, CDR3 protein. D genes are given only for firm matches. Clone size appears in some rows only: once, few, many, or a class for an expanded clone.

TRBV19	-	-	TRBJ1-1	TGTGCCAGTAGTGGTGCTGCCACTGAAGCTTTCTTT	CASSGAATEAFF
TRBV28	-	-	TRBJ1-1	TGTGCCAGCAGTCCCCCGGGGGCCGGGTACACTGAAGCTTTCTTT	CASSPPGAGYTEAFF
TRBV5-4	-	-	TRBJ1-4	TGTGCCAGCAGCTTTGGCGGAAATGAAAAACTGTTTTTT	CASSFGGNEKLFF
TRBV7-9	TRBD1	few	TRBJ2-5	TGTGCCAGCAGCCTTGGGACAGGGGAAGAGACCCAGTACTTC	CASSLGTGEETQYF
TRBV28	-	-	TRBJ1-1	TGTGCCAGCAGTGAGGCGGGGAGGAGCACTGAAGCTTTCTTT	CASSEAGRSTEAFF
TRBV7-9	TRBD1	-	TRBJ2-5	TGTGCCAGCAGCAGAGGACAGGGGTACGAGACCCAGTACTTC	CASSRGQGYETQYF
TRBV2	-	few	TRBJ1-5	TGTGCCGGGGAACCGGGCCCAGGCCAGCCCCAGCATTTT	CAGEPGPGQPQHF
TRBV19	-	-	TRBJ1-5	TGTGCCAGTAGTATGGTCGGAGGGGCAGCCCCTGGACCCCAGCATTTT	CASSMVGGAAPGPQHF
TRBV2	-	-	TRBJ1-5	TGTGCCAGCACCTTAATTAGCAATCAGCCCCAGCATTTT	CASTLISNQPQHF
TRBV9	-	-	TRBJ1-2	TGTGCCAGCAGCGTAGACTCGGGGCGCGGCTATGGCTACACCTTC	CASSVDSGRGYGYTF
TRBV19	-	once	TRBJ2-2	TGTGCCAGTAGTATGAAGGGCCTGAACACCGGGGAGCTGTTTTTT	CASSMKGLNTGELFF
TRBV3-1/TRBV3-2	-	-	TRBJ2-7	TGTGCCAGCAGCCAAGGGCTGGGCCTTGGCTCCTACGAGCAGTACTTC	CASSQGLGLGSYEQYF
TRBV10-3	-	-	TRBJ1-1	TGTGCCATCAGTGTTGCCTCGGACGCTGAAGCTTTCTTT	CAISVASDAEAFF
TRBV7-9	-	-	TRBJ1-6	TGTGCCAGCAGCTTAGGGGACTATAATTCACCCCTCCACTTT	CASSLGDYNSPLHF
TRBV6-5	-	-	TRBJ2-1	TGTGCCAGCAGTTACGCTGGCGGGACAGAAAATGAGCAGTTCTTC	CASSYAGGTENEQFF
TRBV24-1	-	few	TRBJ2-2	TGTGCCACCAGTCGGCCGAACACCGGGGAGCTGTTTTTT	CATSRPNTGELFF
TRBV27	-	-	TRBJ1-5	TGTGCCAGCAGTTTAATAGGGGTCGCGATCTATAGCAATCAGCCCCAGCATTTT	CASSLIGVAIYSNQPQHF
TRBV9	TRBD2	-	TRBJ2-3	TGTGCCAGCAGCGTAGCCCATCCGGGACTAGCGGGGGCTACGCAGTATTTT	CASSVAHPGLAGATQYF
TRBV6-5	TRBD2	-	TRBJ2-3	TGTGCCAGCAGTGACTCGGCGGGGGGGCCAGATACGCAGTATTTT	CASSDSAGGPDTQYF
TRBV7-6	-	-	TRBJ1-1	TGTGCCAGCAGCTTACTTTCGACTCGGGACACTGAAGCTTTCTTT	CASSLLSTRDTEAFF
TRBV6-2/TRBV6-3	TRBD2	few	TRBJ2-7	TGTGCCAGCAGTTACTCGCCAGCGGGAGTCCCCTACGAGCAGTACTTC	CASSYSPAGVPYEQYF
TRBV5-5	-	-	TRBJ1-5	TGTGCCAGCAGCTTAGGAGGGGGGATCAGCAATCAGCCCCAGCATTTT	CASSLGGGISNQPQHF
TRBV3-1/TRBV3-2	-	-	TRBJ1-1	TGTGCCAGCAGCTCCTATGGAGGGGCGGTAAAAACTGAAGCTTTCTTT	CASSSYGGAVKTEAFF
TRBV25-1	-	-	TRBJ1-2	TGTGCCAGCAGCCGAAGTGGCAGGGGTTTTGGCTACACCTTC	CASSRSGRGFGYTF